These 15 T cell receptor beta chains came from one sample sequenced in a study of T-cell reconstitution after alpha-beta-depleted transplantation in children. Unique molecular identifiers were used to barcode this TCRbeta library. Using its own MiXCR run on the PCR reads, TCRdb lists one record per CDR3 protein. The sample yields just under 350,000 distinct CDR3 sequences, roughly 15% seen once. Sequencing used PBMCs, mostly from graft donor cells, obtained 360 days after TCRalphabeta/CD19-depleted stem cell transplant. These receptors originate from a male patient under 10 years old who had a stem cell transplant for acute lymphoblastic leukemia, so the T cells may come from the graft donor.

The V gene is TRBV6-2 or TRBV6-3, the J gene TRBJ2-6; 7 positions match TRBD1. Germline values: CDR1 MNHEY, CDR2 SVGEGT. This CDR3 region has 18 residues. V shed 2 bases, J shed 2 bases, and the junction held 9 bases outside the gene matches. CDR3 sequence: CASSYLTGSGTGANVLTF. CDR3 nucleotides: TGTGCCAGCAGTTACCTGACAGGGTCGGGAACTGGGGCCAACGTCCTGACTTTC.

This chain uses TRBV4-3 with TRBJ2-7; 8 nucleotides align to TRBD1. Trimming cost V 0 bases and J 1 base; bases outside gene matches: 5. The CDR3 covers 16 residues. The germline V gene has CDR1 LGHNA and CDR2 YSLEER. This CDR3 is CASSQEAWDRSYEQYF. CDR3 bases: TGCGCCAGCAGCCAAGAGGCTTGGGACAGGTCCTACGAGCAGTACTTC.

A few counts support this clonotype. The chain joins TRBV30 to TRBJ2-1; 9 bases agree with TRBD2. Germline CDR1 reads GTSNPN; CDR2 reads SVGIG (reference sequence). V shed 0 bases and J 2 bases; nucleotides not matched to a gene: 8. There are 17 residues in the CDR3. Here the CDR3 reads CAWSVRTRLAAYNEQFF. In nucleotides, the CDR3 is TGTGCCTGGAGTGTACGAACCCGACTAGCGGCCTACAATGAGCAGTTCTTC.

This clonotype occurred many times. The chain employs TRBV20-1 and TRBJ2-5; D perhaps matches TRBD2 (7 bases). Germline V gene sequence: CDR1 DFQATT, CDR2 SNEGSKA (reference sequence). V was pared by 6 bases and J by 5 bases, with 22 bases between. This CDR3 is 15 amino acids long. CDR3 bases: TGCAGTGCCCCGGGGGGCGGATCCTTCAGGGAGACCCAGTACTTC. It translates to CSAPGGGSFRETQYF.

The chain is built from TRBV10-3 and TRBJ2-7; D not certain. The germline V and J ends were trimmed by 3 bases and 6 bases, with 9 bases remaining between them. The CDR3 runs to 12 residues. Germline-derived CDR1 and CDR2 are ENHRY and SYGVKD. The CDR3 sequence is CAISETRGEQYF. The CDR3 nucleotides read TGTGCCATCAGTGAAACGAGAGGCGAGCAGTACTTC.

In its sample, this clonotype was seen many times. The J gene is TRBJ1-4, the V gene TRBV11-2, with 8 bases aligning to TRBD1. Unmatched junction bases numbered 6, after V lost 5 bases and J lost 7 bases. This CDR3 has 14 residues. Germline CDR1 reads SGHAT; CDR2 reads FQNNGV. DNA for the CDR3: TGTGCCAGCAGCATACAGGGGGTTGGTGAAAAACTGTTTTTT. Translation: CASSIQGVGEKLFF.

This clonotype was seen more than once but under ten times. The chain recombines TRBV6-2 or TRBV6-3 with TRBJ2-2, with 9 bases matching TRBD1. Per the germline V gene, CDR1 is MNHEY and CDR2 is SVGEGT. The CDR3 length is 15 residues. Trimming cost V 6 bases and J 2 bases; bases outside gene matches: 4. CDR3 sequence: CASSRDRVNTGELFF. CDR3 coding DNA: TGTGCCAGCAGCCGGGACAGGGTTAACACCGGGGAGCTGTTTTTT.

This chain joins TRBV11-2 and TRBJ2-2; D is undetermined. Trimming took 0 bases from V and 6 from J, leaving 11 bases between them. The CDR3 consists of 15 residues. Germline loops: CDR1 SGHAT, CDR2 FQNNGV. The CDR3 here is CASSLDRLSSGELFF. The DNA for the CDR3 is TGTGCCAGCAGCTTAGATAGGTTAAGTTCCGGGGAGCTGTTTTTT. The variable domain in full, completed from reference TRBV11-2 and TRBJ2-2, reads EAGVAQSPRYKIIEKRQSVAFWCNPISGHATLYWYQQILGQGPKLLIQFQNNGVVDDSQLPKDRFSAERLKGVDSTLKIQPAKLEDSAVYLCASSLDRLSSGELFFGEGSRLTVL.

The chain couples TRBV6-1 to TRBJ2-2; D may be TRBD1 (6 bases). Germline V gene sequence: CDR1 MNHNS, CDR2 SASEGT. The CDR3 length is 15 residues. V was cut by 2 bases and J by 1 base, with 8 bases left in between. This CDR3 is CASSEMTGNTGELFF. The CDR3 nucleotides are TGTGCCAGCAGTGAAATGACAGGGAACACCGGGGAGCTGTTTTTT.

This clonotype was picked up one time. The chain recombines TRBV4-2 with TRBJ2-7; 8 bases fit TRBD2. This CDR3 is 18 amino acids long. Germline loops: CDR1 LGHNA, CDR2 YNFKEQ. V gave up 0 bases and J gave up 3 bases; unmatched junction bases: 13. CDR3 protein: CASSQDWGGSGVSYEQYF. The CDR3 DNA sequence: TGTGCCAGCAGCCAAGATTGGGGGGGTAGCGGGGTGAGCTACGAGCAGTACTTC.

This clonotype was counted at least ten times. V and J are TRBV29-1 and TRBJ2-7; TRBD1 might be the D (6 bases). The CDR3 totals 16 residues. CDR1 is SQVTM and CDR2 is ANQGSEA in the germline V gene. V was clipped by 1 base and J by 3 bases, with 19 bases between them. The CDR3 loop is CSVEVHLQGLFYEQYF. The CDR3 bases are TGCAGCGTTGAAGTTCATTTACAGGGCCTCTTCTACGAGCAGTACTTC.

This clonotype has ten or more counts. The rearrangement links TRBV12-3 or TRBV12-4 to TRBJ2-7; the D gene is possibly TRBD1 (6 bases). This CDR3 has 12 residues. The V and J ends lost 6 bases and 8 bases respectively, with 14 bases between them. The CDR3 here is CASSLTGVKQYF. CDR3 sequence (DNA): TGTGCCAGCAGCTTGACAGGAGTTAAGCAGTACTTC.

This clonotype was detected only a few times. The V gene is TRBV29-1, the J gene TRBJ2-7; the D is unclear. The V and J ends lost 0 bases and 3 bases respectively, with 6 bases between them. This CDR3 is built from 12 residues. CDR1 and CDR2 (germline): SQVTM, ANQGSEA. CDR3 in amino acids: CSVEDRGYEQYF. The CDR3 DNA is TGCAGCGTTGAAGATCGAGGCTACGAGCAGTACTTC.

This chain joins TRBV15 and TRBJ2-7, with D perhaps TRBD1 (6 bases). The CDR3 is 16 amino acids. CDR1 is LNHNV and CDR2 is YYDKDF in the germline V gene (reference sequence). V gave up 3 bases and J gave up 0 bases, with 15 bases separating them. CDR3 coding DNA: TGTGCCACCAGCAGGGATGAGACAGGCCACTCCTACGAGCAGTACTTC. Translated: CATSRDETGHSYEQYF. The variable domain in full, completed from reference TRBV15 and TRBJ2-7, reads DAMVIQNPRYQVTQFGKPVTLSCSQTLNHNVMYWYQQKSSQAPKLLFHYYDKDFNNEADTPDNFQSRRPNTSFCFLDIRSPGLGDTAMYLCATSRDETGHSYEQYFGPGTRLTVT.

The chain uses TRBV29-1 and TRBJ1-2; D may be TRBD1 (6 bases). The V gene lost 7 bases and the J gene lost 3 bases, with 18 bases spanning the gap. This CDR3 spans 14 amino acids. Germline V gene lookup returns CDR1 SQVTM and CDR2 ANQGSEA. The CDR3 here is CSARGAPWDYGYTF. In DNA form, the CDR3 reads TGCAGCGCCCGGGGGGCCCCATGGGACTATGGCTACACCTTC.